This T cell receptor (beta chain) was found in a study of T cells in Graves' hyperthyroidism and ophthalmopathy. Study-level points and caveats: A model of 13 V-J pairs discriminated ophthalmopathy from stable hyperthyroidism.

This CDR3 comprises 13 residues. Germline V gene sequence: CDR1 SGHRS, CDR2 YFSETQ. Trimming stripped 4 bases from V and 2 bases from J, with 9 bases between. Uncontrolled infection, other autoimmune disease, pregnancy and lactation each barred patients from inclusion. Points on this clonotype: Antigen unknown.

Amplification targeted TCR beta CDR3 regions from RNA transcripts. Primed by the HTBI set, a first-round RT-PCR was run on the TCR CDR3. TCRdb re-called the multiplex PCR reads through MiXCR, storing one row per CDR3 protein. The sample lists around 270,000 distinct CDR3 sequences; roughly 19% were seen once. The rearrangement uses TRBV5-1 and TRBJ2-5, with a tentative D call TRBD1 (6 bases). This receptor was identified in a man aged 50 to 60 with Graves' ophthalmopathy. The sequencing input was blood. The CDR3 bases are TGCGCCAGCAGCGTGACAGGTCAAGAGACCCAGTACTTC. Protein product: CASSVTGQETQYF.